The 21 T cell receptor beta chains reported below all come from one sample, sequenced in a study of glioma-infiltrating T cells after dendritic cell vaccination. The repertoire was sequenced with immunoSEQ multiplex PCR; TCRdb's copy has only in-frame clones and lacks some. The data contain tens of thousands of clones, 82% of them singletons. Sequenced here: blood, sampled before dendritic cell vaccination. These receptors were taken from a human donor with glioblastoma.

The rearrangement links TRBV7-9 to TRBJ2-2, with D perhaps matching TRBD2 (6 bases). V shed 0 bases and J shed 9 bases, with 8 bases lying between them. Germline values: CDR1 SEHNR, CDR2 FQNEAQ (reference sequence). This CDR3 comprises 13 residues. CDR3 sequence: CASSLARGRELFF. DNA of the CDR3: TGTGCCAGCAGCTTAGCGCGGGGCAGGGAGCTGTTTTTT.

The chain recombines TRBV28 with TRBJ1-1, with D unclear. This CDR3 has 17 amino acids. Trimming took off 2 bases at V and 3 bases at J, with 19 bases between the two ends. Per germline, CDR1 MDHEN and CDR2 SYDVKM. The CDR3 DNA follows: TGTGCCAGCAGTTTAATTTGGGCCAGGTGGGTTTACACTGAAGCTTTCTTT. Translated, it gives CASSLIWARWVYTEAFF.

The chain recombines TRBV11-2 with TRBJ1-2; TRBD1 might be the D (6 bases). This CDR3 has 14 residues. CDR1 is SGHAT, CDR2 FQNNGV, per germline. The V gene lost 1 base and the J gene lost 11 bases, with 17 bases spanning the gap. CDR3 nucleotide sequence: TGTGCCAGCAGCTTAGTGGGGGGGCAGGAAACGTACACCTTC. Translating it yields CASSLVGGQETYTF.

The chain uses TRBV19 and TRBJ1-5, with D tentatively TRBD1 (6 bases). CDR3 length: 14 residues. V lost 10 bases, J lost 0 bases, and 13 bases lay in between. Looked up from germline, CDR1 is LNHDA and CDR2 is SQIVND (reference sequence). CDR3 protein: CATRQVFSNQPQHF. In DNA form, the CDR3 reads TGTGCCACCCGACAGGTCTTTAGCAATCAGCCCCAGCATTTT.

The CDR3 nucleotides are TGTGCCAGCAGCCACGGGGGGACCGCGAACACTGAAGCTTTCTTT. It yields the protein CASSHGGTANTEAFF. The rearrangement uses TRBV6-5 and TRBJ1-1; tentatively, D is TRBD1 (5 bases). Germline CDR1 and CDR2: MNHEY and SVGAGI. The germline V and J ends were trimmed by 6 bases and 1 base, with 15 bases remaining between them. The CDR3 is 15 residues long.

The chain is built from TRBV27 and TRBJ1-1; 10 bases match TRBD1. Germline CDR1 is MNHEY and CDR2 is SMNVEV (reference sequence). This CDR3 is built from 15 residues. The V and J ends lost 5 bases and 4 bases, in that order; junction bases with no gene match: 7. CDR3 bases: TGTGCCAGCAGTCTCAGGACAGGGGGAGGCACTGAAGCTTTCTTT. It encodes CASSLRTGGGTEAFF.

The chain uses TRBV6-6 and TRBJ2-7, with 7 bases identical to TRBD2. Germline loops: CDR1 MNHNY, CDR2 SVGAGI (reference sequence). V was clipped by 6 bases and J by 5 bases; unmatched bases: 10. The CDR3 is 14 amino acids. In DNA form, the CDR3 reads TGTGCCAGCAGATCCCGGGGGGAAATGAACGAGCAGTACTTC. Its translation: CASRSRGEMNEQYF.

The chain recombines TRBV25-1 with TRBJ1-3; no clear D gene. The CDR3 runs 17 residues. V lost 4 bases and J lost 4, with 20 bases in between. The germline CDR1 and CDR2 sequences are MGHDK and SYGVNS. The CDR3 protein is CASSAPAGHERGNTIYF. The CDR3 nucleotides read TGTGCCAGCAGTGCGCCGGCGGGTCACGAAAGAGGAAACACCATATATTTT.

The chain combines TRBV19 with TRBJ2-3, with 9 bases lining up with TRBD1. With V trimmed by 3 bases and J by 6 bases, 7 bases remained unmatched. Per germline, CDR1 LNHDA and CDR2 SQIVND (reference sequence). The length of the CDR3 is 15 residues. The CDR3 nucleotides are TGTGCCAGTAGTATGAGGGGACAGGGAATCGATACGCAGTATTTT. It is translated as CASSMRGQGIDTQYF.

V usage is TRBV25-1 and J usage is TRBJ1-2, with 7 bases identical to TRBD1. The CDR3 is 13 amino acids. Germline CDR1 and CDR2: MGHDK and SYGVNS. The V and J ends lost 4 bases and 7 bases, in that order; junction bases with no gene match: 6. CDR3 coding DNA: TGTGCCAGCAGTGCTTCAGGGGGAGGTGGCTACACCTTC. Protein product: CASSASGGGGYTF.

Notes on this clone: The same CDR3 arises from other DNA sequences in this sample as well. This chain connects TRBV6-5 to TRBJ1-1, with D unresolved. Germline V lookup: CDR1 MNHEY, CDR2 SVGAGI. The CDR3 spans 14 residues. The V and J ends lost 2 bases and 0 bases respectively, with 7 bases between them. The CDR3 DNA sequence: TGTGCCAGCAGTTACCGGGTCTTGAACACTGAAGCTTTCTTT. Translating it yields CASSYRVLNTEAFF.

The V call is TRBV5-1, the J call TRBJ2-5; 7 nucleotides align to TRBD2. Germline V CDR1 and CDR2: SGHRS, YFSETQ. Trimming at V came to 7 bases and at J to 4 bases, leaving 4 bases not matched to a gene. The CDR3 sequence is 12 residues long. The CDR3 region is CASWDYPETQYF. CDR3 coding DNA: TGCGCCAGCTGGGACTACCCAGAGACCCAGTACTTC.

V and J are TRBV4-2 and TRBJ1-2; D may be TRBD1 (6 bases). The V end was cut by 1 base, the J end by 5 bases, with 14 bases between. Per the germline V gene, CDR1 is LGHNA and CDR2 is YNFKEQ. The CDR3 is 15 residues long. The DNA for the CDR3 is TGTGCCAGCAGCCAAGGGGGGCAGAAGGTGTATGGCTACACCTTC. It encodes CASSQGGQKVYGYTF.

The chain recombines TRBV2 with TRBJ2-5; D uncertain. Germline-derived CDR1 and CDR2 are SNHLY and FYNNEI. This CDR3 spans 11 amino acids. V shed 4 bases and J shed 10 bases, with 10 bases lying between them. The CDR3 loop reads CASSGTGSQYF. In nucleotides, the CDR3 is TGTGCCAGCAGTGGAACGGGTAGCCAGTACTTC.

This CDR3 is CASNEPGVLTDTQYF. The DNA of the CDR3 is TGTGCCAGCAACGAACCAGGGGTTCTCACAGATACGCAGTATTTT. The genes are TRBV5-6 and TRBJ2-3, with D perhaps TRBD1 (6 bases). The length of the CDR3 is 15 residues. Germline loops: CDR1 SGHDT, CDR2 YYEEEE. V lost 6 bases, J lost 2 bases, and 16 bases lay in between. Full variable domain (rest looked up from reference TRBV5-6 and TRBJ2-3): DAGVTQSPTHLIKTRGQQVTLRCSPKSGHDTVSWYQQALGQGPQFIFQYYEEEERQRGNFPDRFSGHQFPNYSSELNVNALLLGDSALYLCASNEPGVLTDTQYFGPGTRLTVL.

The chain recombines TRBV4-1 with TRBJ2-2, with D perhaps matching TRBD2 (6 bases). Per germline, CDR1 MGHRA and CDR2 YSYEKL. The CDR3 is 17 amino acids. With 0 bases removed from V and 7 bases from J, the gap between germline ends came to 18 bases. The DNA of the CDR3 is TGCGCCAGCAGCCAAGATCGGGAGACTAGTGAAGTCGGGGAGCTGTTTTTT. It is translated as CASSQDRETSEVGELFF.

This clone was picked up a small number of times. The chain links TRBV5-6 to TRBJ2-1; no clear D gene. Germline CDR1 reads SGHDT; CDR2 reads YYEEEE. The V end lost 0 bases, the J end lost 4 bases, and 14 bases lay between the germline ends. This CDR3 contains 16 residues. CDR3 coding DNA: TGTGCCAGCAGCTTGGGACGGGTCAAGTTATACAATGAGCAGTTCTTC. Translation: CASSLGRVKLYNEQFF. The full variable domain, in which reference TRBV5-6 and TRBJ2-1 provide the parts outside the CDR3, is DAGVTQSPTHLIKTRGQQVTLRCSPKSGHDTVSWYQQALGQGPQFIFQYYEEEERQRGNFPDRFSGHQFPNYSSELNVNALLLGDSALYLCASSLGRVKLYNEQFFGPGTRLTVL.

The chain employs TRBV6-6 and TRBJ2-3, with 8 bases identical to TRBD2. Trimming cost V 6 bases and J 2 bases; bases outside gene matches: 4. The germline V gene encodes CDR1 MNHNY and CDR2 SVGAGI (reference sequence). CDR3 length: 14 residues. The CDR3 nucleotides read TGTGCCAGCAGCATAGCGGGGCCCACAGATACGCAGTATTTT. It encodes CASSIAGPTDTQYF.

There are a few counts of this clone. J is TRBJ2-2 and V is TRBV5-4; the match to TRBD1 covers 9 bases. CDR1 and CDR2 from the germline V gene are SGHNT and YYREEE (reference sequence). J lost 5 bases, V lost 3 bases, and 5 bases had no gene match. The CDR3 is 15 amino acids. CDR3 amino acids: CASSYYGQGTGELFF. CDR3 bases: TGTGCCAGCAGCTACTATGGACAGGGGACCGGGGAGCTGTTTTTT.

This clone was found once. The rearrangement joins TRBV12-5 to TRBJ2-1, with TRBD1 matching over 8 bases. Germline V gene sequence: CDR1 LGHNT, CDR2 FRNRAP. The CDR3 spans 12 residues. V gave up 7 bases and J gave up 6 bases; unmatched junction bases: 2. The CDR3 loop is CASAQGANEQFF. As DNA, the CDR3 is TGTGCTAGTGCCCAGGGGGCCAATGAGCAGTTCTTC. Using reference TRBV12-5 and TRBJ2-1 for the parts outside the CDR3, the full variable domain is DARVTQTPRHKVTEMGQEVTMRCQPILGHNTVFWYRQTMMQGLELLAYFRNRAPLDDSGMPKDRFSAEMPDATLATLKIQPSEPRDSAVYFCASAQGANEQFFGPGTRLTVL.

The rearrangement links TRBV6-1 to TRBJ2-5; 7 nucleotides agree with TRBD1. The CDR3 totals 13 residues. The V gene end was trimmed by 5 bases and the J gene end by 5 bases; junction bases not matched to a gene: 5. The germline gives CDR1 MNHNS, CDR2 SASEGT. CDR3: CASSPTGWETQYF. The CDR3 DNA follows: TGTGCCAGCAGTCCGACAGGGTGGGAGACCCAGTACTTC.